Presented here are 27 T cell receptor beta chains from one specimen sequenced in a study of T cells in women clearing cervical HPV infection. The protocol was immunoSEQ multiplex PCR, while the TCRdb copy is restricted to in-frame clones and leaves out a portion. Its table records under 20,000 clones. The sequencing input was blood buffy coat. The receptors here all came from a woman aged 18 to 75 with a cervical HPV16 infection that either progressed to CIN3+ or cleared (not recorded which).

Points on this clone: The read ends 3 residues shy of where the CDR3 ends; the end is completed using the germline J gene. The rearrangement joins TRBV2 to TRBJ1-1, with TRBD1 matching over 9 bases. This CDR3 has 14 amino acids. The germline V gene has CDR1 SNHLY and CDR2 FYNNEI. V dropped 6 bases and J dropped 5; count of bases not matched to a gene: 7. The CDR3 DNA, read in part, is TGTGCCAGCAGCGAACAGGGGGCAGGGACTGAA. It codes for CASSEQGAGTE. The complete CDR3 sequence is CASSEQGAGTEAFF.

Regarding this clone: With the read ending 3 residues before the CDR3 end, the germline J gene is used to fill in that end. The chain combines TRBV9 with TRBJ1-2; 7 bases are shared with TRBD1. V was clipped by 0 bases and J by 0 bases; unmatched bases: 5. CDR1 is SGDLS and CDR2 is YYNGEE in the germline V gene. CDR3 size: 16 residues. The sequenced CDR3 bases are TGTGCCAGCAGCGTAGATGGGACAGATCCTAACTATGGC. Amino acid sequence: CASSVDGTDPNYG. Given in full, the CDR3 is CASSVDGTDPNYGYTF.

In the case of this clone: The missing CDR3 end, 3 residues past where the read stops, is filled in from the germline J gene. The chain recombines TRBV18 with TRBJ2-1; 10 nucleotides align to TRBD2. Germline CDR1 KGHSH, CDR2 LQKENI. V lost 6 bases and J lost 7; bases outside the gene matches: 15. The CDR3 has 17 residues. Incomplete CDR3 DNA: TGTGCCAGCTCTCAACCAACCCTAGCGGGGGTTGCAAATGAG. Translated, it gives CASSQPTLAGVANE. The full-length CDR3 reads as CASSQPTLAGVANEQFF.

Regarding this clone: Read data end 3 residues before the CDR3 end; the end is taken from the germline J gene. The V and J genes are TRBV30 and TRBJ1-2, with 11 bases aligning to TRBD1. CDR1 and CDR2 (germline): GTSNPN, SVGIG (reference sequence). There are 13 residues in the CDR3. Losses at the gene ends were 7 bases for V and 7 bases for J; bases not matched to a gene: 8. Partial CDR3 DNA: TGTGCCTATTCTATGGGACAGGGGGGTGGC. Translation: CAYSMGQGGG. The complete CDR3 protein is CAYSMGQGGGYTF.

A remark on this clone: The CDR3 extends 3 residues past the end of the read, so its final part is completed from the germline J gene. The chain combines TRBV12-3 or TRBV12-4 with TRBJ2-7; tentative D call: TRBD2 (6 bases). V lost 3 bases and J 4 bases, leaving 7 bases between the germline ends. The CDR3 totals 12 residues. The covered CDR3 bases are TGTGCCAGCAGTTTCCGGGGGTACGAG. Translation: CASSFRGYE. The full CDR3 sequence reads CASSFRGYEQYF.

The sequenced part of the CDR3 DNA is TGTGCCAGCAAGACTAGCGGGGGGGCGTCCGGGGAG. Protein sequence: CASKTSGGASGE. The CDR3 as a whole reads CASKTSGGASGELFF. The chain carries TRBV6-9 and TRBJ2-2; 14 nucleotides agree with TRBD2. The read ends 3 residues before the CDR3 terminus; that terminus is restored from the germline J gene. This CDR3 has 15 amino acids. The V segment lost 7 bases and the J segment 6 bases; nucleotides outside the gene matches: 4. CDR1 and CDR2 from the germline V gene are MNHGY and SVAAGI.

A note on this clone: Sequencing ends 3 residues short of the CDR3 end; the germline J gene provides the rest. The rearrangement links TRBV19 to TRBJ2-7, with unresolved D. The CDR3 is made up of 13 amino acids. Germline V lookup: CDR1 LNHDA, CDR2 SQIVND (reference sequence). V was clipped by 3 bases and J by 2 bases, with 8 bases between them. Incomplete CDR3 DNA: TGTGCCAGTAGTATGGGCCAGACCTACGAG. Protein product: CASSMGQTYE. Given in full, the CDR3 is CASSMGQTYEQYF.

As to this clone: The read terminates 3 residues before the CDR3 end, so the remaining end is supplied by the germline J gene. The chain is built from TRBV19 and TRBJ2-7; 10 nucleotides agree with TRBD2. Germline lookup yields CDR1 LNHDA and CDR2 SQIVND (reference sequence). The CDR3 sequence is 15 residues long. V shed 6 bases, J shed 4 bases, and the junction held 9 bases outside the gene matches. CDR3: CASSLGTSDYYEQYF. The sequenced CDR3 bases are TGTGCCAGTAGCCTTGGGACTAGCGATTATTACGAG.

Details on this clone: The CDR3 end falls 3 residues outside the read, so it is completed with the germline J gene. The rearrangement joins TRBV12-3 or TRBV12-4 to TRBJ2-3, with TRBD2 identical over 11 bases. V lost 5 bases, J lost 2 bases, and 9 bases stayed unmatched. This CDR3 has 17 amino acids. Incomplete CDR3 DNA: TGTGCCAGCAGTCATAGCGGGGGGGCTGGGGACACAGATACG. It encodes CASSHSGGAGDTDT. The whole CDR3 sequence is CASSHSGGAGDTDTQYF.

Regarding this clone: Compared with germline, one end of the junction differs, possibly owing to a read error. The read ends 3 residues before the CDR3 terminus; that terminus is restored from the germline J gene. The chain couples TRBV4-2 to TRBJ1-6, with D possibly TRBD1 on 6 matching bases. The germline CDR1 and CDR2 sequences are LGHNA and YNFKEQ. This CDR3 contains 18 residues. The CDR3 here is CASSQETTGPGIYSPLHF. CDR3 DNA, as far as it was read: TGCGCCAGCAGCCAGGAAACAACAGGGCCGGGGATTTATTCCCCC.

This CDR3 is CASSLESTGNNSPLHF. Incomplete CDR3 DNA: TGTGCCAGCAGCTTAGAGTCCACAGGCAATAATTCACCC. This rearrangement joins TRBV7-6 to TRBJ1-6, with D maybe TRBD1 (5 bases). Read coverage stops 3 residues before the CDR3 terminus; the germline J gene supplies the remainder. The CDR3 loop spans 16 amino acids. V lost 1 base, J lost 5 bases, and 12 bases lay in between. The germline CDR1 and CDR2 sequences are SGHVS and FNYEAQ.

Note on this clone: Read coverage stops 3 residues before the CDR3 terminus; the germline J gene supplies the remainder. This sequence joins TRBV18 and TRBJ2-5; D assignment may be TRBD1 or TRBD2 (5 bases each). The length of the CDR3 is 15 residues. Germline assignment: CDR1 KGHSH and CDR2 LQKENI. The V end lost 3 bases, the J end lost 1 base, and 12 bases lay between the germline ends. The CDR3 loop is CASSPREGLQETQYF. The part of the CDR3 DNA that was read is TGTGCCAGCTCACCCCGAGAGGGGCTCCAAGAGACC.

A note on this clone: The read ends 3 residues shy of where the CDR3 ends; the end is completed using the germline J gene. The chain links TRBV6-1 to TRBJ1-1; unclear D gene. This CDR3 is 15 amino acids long. Germline CDR1 and CDR2: MNHNS and SASEGT. Trimming took 2 bases from V and 4 from J, leaving 14 bases between them. The CDR3 region is CASSEMAGSGTEAFF. The CDR3 bases that were read are TGTGCCAGCAGTGAAATGGCGGGATCGGGCACTGAA.

Comment on this clone: The read terminates 3 residues before the CDR3 end, so the remaining end is supplied by the germline J gene. The gene calls are TRBV4-1 and TRBJ2-7; weak D call: TRBD1 (6 bases). CDR3 length: 16 residues. Trimming pared 4 bases from V and 2 bases from J, leaving 18 bases between. Germline assignment: CDR1 MGHRA and CDR2 YSYEKL. The covered CDR3 bases are TGCGCCAGCAGCCGCCAAGCGACAGGAGCCACCTACGAG. Amino acid sequence: CASSRQATGATYE. The entire CDR3 protein is CASSRQATGATYEQYF.

Remarks on this clone: Read coverage stops 3 residues before the CDR3 terminus; the germline J gene supplies the remainder. The chain uses TRBV5-6 and TRBJ1-1; D not resolved. The germline gives CDR1 SGHDT, CDR2 YYEEEE. The CDR3 is 14 residues long. V was trimmed by 4 bases and J by 1 base, leaving 11 bases between them. The CDR3 spells CASSPAGGNTEAFF. The CDR3 DNA, read in part, is TGTGCCAGCAGCCCTGCGGGAGGGAACACTGAA.

About this clone: The DNA ends 3 residues before the CDR3 does, and the rest of the CDR3 is filled in from the germline J gene. The rearrangement links TRBV7-8 to TRBJ2-2, with a tentative D call TRBD2 (5 bases). This CDR3 comprises 13 residues. Deletions cut 5 bases from V and 7 bases from J, with 11 bases between. CDR1 and CDR2 (germline): SGHVS, FQNEAQ. The CDR3 loop is CASSADRGGELFF. The covered CDR3 bases are TGTGCCAGCAGCGCGGACCGGGGCGGGGAG.

On this clone itself: The read gets to within 3 residues of the CDR3 end, and the germline J gene fills in the rest. The chain has TRBV9 and TRBJ2-1; D is tentatively TRBD1 or TRBD2 (6 bases each). The ends were cut back, 4 bases at V and 0 bases at J, with 17 bases in the middle. Germline V gene lookup returns CDR1 SGDLS and CDR2 YYNGEE. The CDR3 is 17 amino acids. Incomplete CDR3 DNA: TGTGCCAGCAGCCGGGGAGGAAGGGACACCTCCTACAATGAG. It encodes CASSRGGRDTSYNE. The full CDR3 is CASSRGGRDTSYNEQFF.

Remarks on this clone: The CDR3 end falls 3 residues outside the read, so it is completed with the germline J gene. V is TRBV7-8 and J is TRBJ2-2; possible D gene TRBD2, 5 bases. Per germline, CDR1 SGHVS and CDR2 FQNEAQ. The CDR3 has 13 amino acids. Between the trimmed V and J ends, which lost 4 bases and 8 bases, there was a span of 11 bases. Incomplete CDR3 DNA: TGTGCCAGCAGCTCGGGGTTATGGGGGGAG. Translation: CASSSGLWGE. The complete CDR3 protein is CASSSGLWGELFF.

Worth noting for this clone: The CDR3 goes on 3 residues after the read ends, and that part is filled in from the germline J gene. The chain couples TRBV2 to TRBJ2-3, with D unclear. The germline V gene has CDR1 SNHLY and CDR2 FYNNEI. This CDR3 contains 15 residues. V lost 2 bases to trimming and J lost 0 bases, with 9 bases between them. The CDR3 is CASSESLISTDTQYF. CDR3 DNA (partial): TGTGCCAGCAGTGAAAGCCTAATCAGCACAGATACG.

To note about this clone: Read data end 3 residues before the CDR3 end; the end is taken from the germline J gene. The genes are TRBV30 and TRBJ2-2; weak D call: TRBD1 (6 bases). CDR1 and CDR2 (germline): GTSNPN, SVGIG (reference sequence). The CDR3 extends over 15 amino acids. V lost 4 bases and J 4 bases, leaving 16 bases between the germline ends. The part of the CDR3 DNA that was read is TGTGCCTGGAAAACAGGGTATAAGGTCACCGGGGAG. Translated, it gives CAWKTGYKVTGE. The full CDR3 protein reads CAWKTGYKVTGELFF.

In regard to this clone: The read stops 3 residues short of the end of the CDR3; the missing end is completed from the germline J gene. The chain couples TRBV5-6 to TRBJ1-1; 8 nucleotides align to TRBD1. The V and J ends lost 4 bases and 1 base, in that order; junction bases with no gene match: 3. CDR1 and CDR2 (germline): SGHDT, YYEEEE. This CDR3 is 14 amino acids long. CDR3 DNA (partial): TGTGCCAGCAGCAAGGACAGGGAGAACACTGAA. It translates to CASSKDRENTE. The complete CDR3 reads CASSKDRENTEAFF.

In the case of this clone: The read is 3 residues too short to cover the CDR3 end, so that end is filled in from the germline J gene. The chain joins TRBV30 to TRBJ2-5; 7 bases are shared with TRBD1. The CDR3 loop spans 16 amino acids. V lost 0 bases to trimming and J lost 5 bases; unmatched junction nucleotides: 12. Looked up from germline, CDR1 is GTSNPN and CDR2 is SVGIG (reference sequence). CDR3 in amino acids: CAWSVEGTASRETQYF. The DNA read from the CDR3 is TGTGCCTGGAGTGTAGAAGGGACAGCGTCGAGGGAGACC.

Points on this clone: The missing CDR3 end, 3 residues past where the read stops, is filled in from the germline J gene. The rearrangement joins TRBV2 to TRBJ1-2; D not resolved. Trimming left V 5 bases short and J 4 bases short, with 8 bases between. Germline loops: CDR1 SNHLY, CDR2 FYNNEI. This CDR3 contains 12 residues. The CDR3 spells CASSPGSYGYTF. The sequenced CDR3 bases are TGTGCCAGCAGTCCGGGGTCCTATGGC.

Comments on this clone: The read halts 3 residues ahead of the CDR3 end, with the missing end drawn from the germline J gene. The chain joins TRBV20-1 to TRBJ2-2; D might be TRBD1 (5 bases). V was shortened by 3 bases and J by 4 bases, with 12 bases between the two germline ends. The CDR3 contains 14 residues. Germline CDR1 and CDR2: DFQATT and SNEGSKA (reference sequence). CDR3 DNA, as far as it was read: TGCAGTGCTAGGGACACGGAACGCACCGGGGAG. Residues: CSARDTERTGE. The complete CDR3 protein is CSARDTERTGELFF.

A note on this clone: The read terminates 3 residues before the CDR3 end, so the remaining end is supplied by the germline J gene. The rearrangement joins TRBV7-2 to TRBJ1-4; D perhaps matches TRBD1 (6 bases). The CDR3 is 13 residues long. The germline V and J ends were trimmed by 4 bases and 5 bases, with 8 bases remaining between them. Germline CDR1 is SGHTA and CDR2 is FQGNSA. This chain's CDR3 is CASSSGTNEKLFF. CDR3 DNA, as far as it was read: TGTGCCAGCAGCTCCGGGACAAATGAAAAA.

Worth noting for this clone: The CDR3 is cut off 3 residues early in the read; its end comes from the germline J gene. This sequence joins TRBV6-2 or TRBV6-3 and TRBJ1-3, with 8 bases identical to TRBD1. This CDR3 spans 16 amino acids. The J segment lost 0 bases and the V segment lost 7 bases, leaving 8 bases of the junction unmatched. Looked up from germline, CDR1 is MNHEY and CDR2 is SVGEGT. CDR3 loop: CASTPGTGDSGNTIYF. The sequenced CDR3 bases are TGTGCCAGCACCCCCGGGACAGGAGACTCTGGAAACACC.

About this clone: The read ends 3 residues early relative to the CDR3; the germline J gene fills the gap. This chain connects TRBV18 to TRBJ1-2; no clear D. The CDR3 consists of 13 residues. The V end lost 2 bases, the J end lost 0 bases, and 4 bases lay between the germline ends. CDR1 and CDR2 (germline): KGHSH, LQKENI. This CDR3 is CASSPGPNYGYTF. The covered CDR3 bases are TGTGCCAGCTCACCAGGCCCTAACTATGGC.